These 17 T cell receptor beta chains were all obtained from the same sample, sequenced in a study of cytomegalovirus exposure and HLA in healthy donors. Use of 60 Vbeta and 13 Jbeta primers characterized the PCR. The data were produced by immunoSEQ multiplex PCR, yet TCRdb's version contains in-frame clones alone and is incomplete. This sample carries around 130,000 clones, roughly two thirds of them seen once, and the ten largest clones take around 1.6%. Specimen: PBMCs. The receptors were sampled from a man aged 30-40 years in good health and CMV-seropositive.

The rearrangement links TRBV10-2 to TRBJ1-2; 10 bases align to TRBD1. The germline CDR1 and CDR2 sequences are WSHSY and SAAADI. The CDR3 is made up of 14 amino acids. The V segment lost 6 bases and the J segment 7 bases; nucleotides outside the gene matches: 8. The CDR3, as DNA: TGCGCCAGCAGCCCCGGGACAGGGGTGGGTGGCTACACCTTC. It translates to CASSPGTGVGGYTF.

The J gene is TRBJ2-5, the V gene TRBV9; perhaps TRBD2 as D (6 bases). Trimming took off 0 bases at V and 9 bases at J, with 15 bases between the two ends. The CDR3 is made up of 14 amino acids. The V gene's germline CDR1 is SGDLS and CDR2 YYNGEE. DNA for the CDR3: TGTGCCAGCAGCGTAGAGAGGCGGCCGGGGGCCCAGTACTTC. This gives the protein CASSVERRPGAQYF.

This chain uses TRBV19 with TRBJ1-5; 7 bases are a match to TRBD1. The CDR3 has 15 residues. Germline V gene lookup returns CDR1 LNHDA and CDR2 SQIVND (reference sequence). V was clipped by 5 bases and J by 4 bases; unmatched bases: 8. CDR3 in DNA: TGTGCCAGTAGTTACCATTCGACAGGGAATCAGCCCCAGCATTTT. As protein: CASSYHSTGNQPQHF.

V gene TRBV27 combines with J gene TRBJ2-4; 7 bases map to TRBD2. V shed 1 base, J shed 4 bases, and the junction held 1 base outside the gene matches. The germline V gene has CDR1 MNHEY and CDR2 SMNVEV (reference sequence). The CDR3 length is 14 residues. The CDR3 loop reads CASSLLREKNIQYF. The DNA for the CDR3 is TGTGCCAGCAGTTTATTGCGGGAGAAAAACATTCAGTACTTC.

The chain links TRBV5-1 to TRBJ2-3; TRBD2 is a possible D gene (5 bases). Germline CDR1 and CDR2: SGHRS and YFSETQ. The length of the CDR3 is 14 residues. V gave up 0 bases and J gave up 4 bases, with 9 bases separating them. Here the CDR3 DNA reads TGCGCCAGCAGCTTGGCTCTAGCTTCAGATACGCAGTATTTT. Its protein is CASSLALASDTQYF.

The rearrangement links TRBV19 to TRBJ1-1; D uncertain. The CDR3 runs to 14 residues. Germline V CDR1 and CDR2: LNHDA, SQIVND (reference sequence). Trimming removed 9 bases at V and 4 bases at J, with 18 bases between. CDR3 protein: CASGSRGGSTEAFF. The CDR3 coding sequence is TGTGCCAGCGGCTCTCGGGGAGGGAGCACTGAAGCTTTCTTT. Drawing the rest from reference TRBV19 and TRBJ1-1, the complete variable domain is DGGITQSPKYLFRKEGQNVTLSCEQNLNHDAMYWYRQDPGQGLRLIYYSQIVNDFQKGDIAEGYSVSREKKESFPLTVTSAQKNPTAFYLCASGSRGGSTEAFFGQGTRLTVV.

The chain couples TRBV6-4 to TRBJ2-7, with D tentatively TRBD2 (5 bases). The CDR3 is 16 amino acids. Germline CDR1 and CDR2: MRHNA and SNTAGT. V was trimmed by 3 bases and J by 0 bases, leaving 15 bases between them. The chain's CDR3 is CASSERREPPSYEQYF. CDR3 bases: TGTGCCAGCAGTGAGCGACGGGAACCACCCTCCTACGAGCAGTACTTC.

This chain's CDR3 is CASSLGLAEYEQYF. CDR3 DNA sequence: TGTGCCAGCAGCTTGGGACTAGCGGAGTACGAGCAGTACTTC. The chain carries TRBV7-9 and TRBJ2-7, with 11 nucleotides matching TRBD2. Trimming cost V 3 bases and J 4 bases; bases outside gene matches: 2. In germline, CDR1 is SEHNR, CDR2 FQNEAQ (reference sequence). CDR3 length equals 14 residues.

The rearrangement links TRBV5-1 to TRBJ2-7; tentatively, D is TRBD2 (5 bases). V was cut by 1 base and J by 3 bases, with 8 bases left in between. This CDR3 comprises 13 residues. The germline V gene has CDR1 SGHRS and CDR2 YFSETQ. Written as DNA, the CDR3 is TGCGCCAGCAGCTTGCTCGGGATCTACGAGCAGTACTTC. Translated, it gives CASSLLGIYEQYF.

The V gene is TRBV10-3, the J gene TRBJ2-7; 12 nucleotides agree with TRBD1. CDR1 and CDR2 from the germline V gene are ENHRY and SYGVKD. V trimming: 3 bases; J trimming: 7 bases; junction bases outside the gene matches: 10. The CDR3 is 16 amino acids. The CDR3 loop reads CAISDGPGQGAREQYF. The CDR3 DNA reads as TGTGCCATCAGTGACGGACCGGGACAGGGGGCGCGTGAGCAGTACTTC.

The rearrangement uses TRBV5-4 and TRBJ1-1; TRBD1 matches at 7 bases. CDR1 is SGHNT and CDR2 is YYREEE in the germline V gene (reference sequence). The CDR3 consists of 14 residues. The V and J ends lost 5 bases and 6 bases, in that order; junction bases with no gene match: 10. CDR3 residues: CASRGTVTGAEAFF. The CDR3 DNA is TGTGCCAGCAGGGGGACAGTAACAGGGGCTGAAGCTTTCTTT.

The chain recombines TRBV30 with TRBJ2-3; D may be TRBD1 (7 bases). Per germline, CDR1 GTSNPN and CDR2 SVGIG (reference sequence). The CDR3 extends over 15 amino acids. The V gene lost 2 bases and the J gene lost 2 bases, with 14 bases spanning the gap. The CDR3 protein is CAWSLRDRLTDTQYF. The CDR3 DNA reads TGTGCCTGGAGTTTGCGGGACAGACTCACAGATACGCAGTATTTT. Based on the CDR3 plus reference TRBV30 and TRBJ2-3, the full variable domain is SQTIHQWPATLVQPVGSPLSLECTVEGTSNPNLYWYRQAAGRGLQLLFYSVGIGQISSEVPQNLSASRPQDRQFILSSKKLLLSDSGFYLCAWSLRDRLTDTQYFGPGTRLTVL.

CDR3 coding DNA: TGCGCCAGCAGCTTCGGACAGGGGAGTGAAAAACTGTTTTTT. Amino acids: CASSFGQGSEKLFF. The chain combines TRBV5-1 with TRBJ1-4, with TRBD1 matching 9 bases. Germline V gene sequence: CDR1 SGHRS, CDR2 YFSETQ. The CDR3 extends over 14 amino acids. V lost 2 bases, J lost 7 bases, and 3 bases stayed unmatched.

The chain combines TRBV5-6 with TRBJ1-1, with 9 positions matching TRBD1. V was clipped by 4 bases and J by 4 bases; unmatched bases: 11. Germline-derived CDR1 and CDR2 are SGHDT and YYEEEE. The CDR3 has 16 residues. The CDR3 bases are TGTGCCAGCAGCAAATACAGGGGGCAGGTGGCCACTGAAGCTTTCTTT. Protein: CASSKYRGQVATEAFF.

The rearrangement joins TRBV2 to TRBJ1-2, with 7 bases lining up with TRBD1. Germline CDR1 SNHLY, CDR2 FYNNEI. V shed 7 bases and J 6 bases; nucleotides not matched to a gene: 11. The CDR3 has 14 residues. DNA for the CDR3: TGTGCCAGCATAATGGTTGACAGGGAAAATGGCTACACCTTC. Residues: CASIMVDRENGYTF.

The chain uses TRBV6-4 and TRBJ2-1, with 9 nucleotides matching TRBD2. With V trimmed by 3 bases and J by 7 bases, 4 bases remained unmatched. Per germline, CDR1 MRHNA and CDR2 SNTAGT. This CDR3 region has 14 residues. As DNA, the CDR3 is TGTGCCAGCAGTGAGGCGGGAGGGTCGAATGAGCAGTTCTTC. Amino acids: CASSEAGGSNEQFF.

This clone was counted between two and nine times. The CDR3 DNA sequence: TGTGCCAGTACCAAGGACAGGTACACTGAAGCTTTCTTT. Translation gives CASTKDRYTEAFF. The chain couples TRBV19 to TRBJ1-1; 7 positions agree with TRBD1. Trimming took 7 bases from V and 3 from J; bases not matched to a gene: 5. Per germline, CDR1 LNHDA and CDR2 SQIVND (reference sequence). CDR3 length: 13 residues.